The 24 T cell receptor beta chains given below trace back to one sample, sequenced in a study of blood T cells in healthy people across ages. Together with a sample-barcoded 5' primer, a J-beta primer mix was included in a second PCR lasting roughly 7 to 11 cycles. TCRdb re-called the 5' RACE reads through MiXCR, storing one row per CDR3 protein. Of 800,000 to 950,000 distinct CDR3 sequences in the sample, 25% to 30% were seen once. The sample was also reused in another study, on T cells of mothers and their children.

Sequencing was done on a sample of blood. The receptors stem from a woman aged 40 to 49 in good health.

The V and J genes are TRBV20-1 and TRBJ1-1; the D gene is possibly TRBD1 (6 bases). The CDR3 runs 15 residues. The germline V and J ends were trimmed by 6 bases and 4 bases, with 21 bases remaining between them. CDR1 DFQATT and CDR2 SNEGSKA come from the germline V gene (reference sequence). The CDR3 sequence is CSASRPGGAGTEAFF. In DNA form, the CDR3 reads TGCAGTGCCTCAAGACCTGGGGGCGCAGGCACTGAAGCTTTCTTT.

The gene calls are TRBV5-1 and TRBJ1-1; TRBD1 matches at 10 bases. V gave up 3 bases and J gave up 0 bases; unmatched junction bases: 5. Germline values: CDR1 SGHRS, CDR2 YFSETQ. This CDR3 has 16 amino acids. The CDR3 region has the DNA TGCGCCAGCAGCTCCGCGGGACAGGGGTTGAACACTGAAGCTTTCTTT. This gives the protein CASSSAGQGLNTEAFF. Full variable domain (missing parts from reference TRBV5-1 and TRBJ1-1): KAGVTQTPRYLIKTRGQQVTLSCSPISGHRSVSWYQQTPGQGLQFLFEYFSETQRNKGNFPGRFSGRQFSNSRSEMNVSTLELGDSALYLCASSSAGQGLNTEAFFGQGTRLTVV.

The chain uses TRBV29-1 and TRBJ2-2; the D gene is possibly TRBD2 (7 bases). Germline values: CDR1 SQVTM, CDR2 ANQGSEA. The CDR3 is 15 amino acids. The ends were cut back, 6 bases at V and 3 bases at J, with 17 bases in the middle. CDR3 protein: CSVRGGTGDTGELFF. In DNA, the CDR3 is TGCAGCGTGAGGGGGGGGACTGGAGACACCGGGGAGCTGTTTTTT.

The chain has TRBV10-3 and TRBJ1-1, with a possible D match to TRBD1 (6 bases). V lost 10 bases to trimming and J lost 1 base, with 16 bases between them. The germline gives CDR1 ENHRY, CDR2 SYGVKD. The CDR3 loop spans 14 amino acids. The CDR3 sequence: CATGTSLGNTEAFF. CDR3 coding DNA: TGTGCCACAGGGACATCACTGGGGAACACTGAAGCTTTCTTT.

The chain recombines TRBV6-2 or TRBV6-3 with TRBJ1-1; unclear D gene. V was cut by 7 bases and J by 1 base, with 13 bases left in between. CDR3 size: 14 residues. CDR1 and CDR2 (germline): MNHEY, SVGEGT. CDR3: CASTSFGKNTEAFF. The DNA for the CDR3 is TGTGCCAGCACTTCCTTCGGGAAGAACACTGAAGCTTTCTTT.

In this sample, this clonotype turned up many times. The CDR3 region has the DNA TGCAGCGGCGGGAGAGGGACAGGGTTCCAAGAGACCCAGTACTTC. As protein: CSGGRGTGFQETQYF. V gene TRBV29-1 combines with J gene TRBJ2-5; 9 bases fit TRBD1. Losses at the gene ends were 7 bases for V and 1 base for J; bases not matched to a gene: 10. Germline values: CDR1 SQVTM, CDR2 ANQGSEA. The CDR3 runs 15 residues. The full variable domain, with the rest looked up from reference TRBV29-1 and TRBJ2-5, is SAVISQKPSRDICQRGTSLTIQCQVDSQVTMMFWYRQQPGQSLTLIATANQGSEATYESGFVIDKFPISRPNLTFSTLTVSNMSPEDSSIYLCSGGRGTGFQETQYFGPGTRLLVL.

This rearrangement joins TRBV7-3 to TRBJ2-7, with TRBD2 matching over 11 bases. The CDR3 totals 15 residues. Trimming removed 5 bases from V and 1 base from J; junction bases left unmatched: 4. Germline CDR1 SGHTA, CDR2 FQGTGA. CDR3 region: CASSVLAGESYEQYF. CDR3 DNA: TGTGCCAGCAGCGTACTAGCGGGGGAGTCCTACGAGCAGTACTTC.

This chain connects TRBV27 to TRBJ2-2; TRBD1 aligns across 8 bases. Per the germline V gene, CDR1 is MNHEY and CDR2 is SMNVEV (reference sequence). Trimming cost V 5 bases and J 7 bases; bases outside gene matches: 6. The length of the CDR3 is 14 residues. The CDR3 spells CASSDGQGGGELFF. The CDR3 region has the DNA TGTGCCAGCAGTGACGGACAGGGAGGCGGGGAGCTGTTTTTT.

The chain is built from TRBV4-1 and TRBJ2-1; 8 nucleotides agree with TRBD2. This CDR3 is built from 16 residues. V lost 4 bases, J lost 1 base, and 6 bases stayed unmatched. CDR1 is MGHRA, CDR2 YSYEKL, per germline. This CDR3 is CASSPTPGGSYNEQFF. The CDR3 DNA sequence: TGCGCCAGCAGCCCTACGCCGGGGGGGTCCTACAATGAGCAGTTCTTC.

Regarding this clonotype: Possible read error: a much larger clone is one base away. The rearrangement uses TRBV7-2 and TRBJ1-2; a weak D match, TRBD1 (6 bases). Germline V gene sequence: CDR1 SGHTA, CDR2 FQGNSA. This CDR3 region has 18 residues. The CDR3 DNA reads TGTGCCAGCAGCTTAGATGTCGGCGCGTCAGGGGATAACTATGGCCACACCTTC. Its protein is CASSLDVGASGDNYGHTF.

This chain uses TRBV27 with TRBJ2-3; D is unresolved. The CDR3 totals 15 residues. Trimming removed 2 bases at V and 1 base at J, with 10 bases between. The germline gives CDR1 MNHEY, CDR2 SMNVEV (reference sequence). CDR3 in amino acids: CASSLNQKGTDTQYF. CDR3 coding DNA: TGTGCCAGCAGTTTAAACCAGAAAGGCACAGATACGCAGTATTTT.

This clonotype occurred a few times. The chain links TRBV7-2 to TRBJ2-7, with D tentatively TRBD1 (6 bases). The CDR3 extends over 15 amino acids. Germline CDR1 and CDR2: SGHTA and FQGNSA. V lost 5 bases to trimming and J lost 1 base, with 15 bases between them. The CDR3 sequence: CASSPDRTASYEQYF. The CDR3 nucleotides read TGTGCCAGCAGCCCAGATCGGACAGCTTCCTACGAGCAGTACTTC.

V is TRBV20-1 and J is TRBJ1-2; TRBD1 might be the D (5 bases). The germline V gene has CDR1 DFQATT and CDR2 SNEGSKA (reference sequence). V lost 3 bases and J lost 4, with 9 bases in between. The CDR3 runs to 12 residues. The CDR3 DNA is TGCAGTGCTAGTTCAGGGTCCTATGGCTACACCTTC. Translated, it gives CSASSGSYGYTF.

Details on this clonotype: A much larger clone differs by one base, so this may be a read error. The chain is built from TRBV28 and TRBJ2-5, with 7 bases that match TRBD1. CDR3 length: 15 amino acids. Germline CDR1 reads MDHEN; CDR2 reads SYDVKM. Trimming took 2 bases from V and 11 from J; bases not matched to a gene: 14. DNA for the CDR3: TGTGCCAGCAGTTTAAGGTCAGGGGGTCTGAATGAGCAGTACTTC. Translating gives CASSLRSGGLNEQYF.

This clonotype was observed a few times. The rearrangement links TRBV14 to TRBJ2-3, with a tentative D call TRBD2 (7 bases). V was pared by 0 bases and J by 2 bases, with 21 bases between. This CDR3 contains 19 residues. Germline V gene lookup returns CDR1 SGHDN and CDR2 FVKESK. The CDR3 DNA follows: TGTGCCAGCAGCCAAGAAAAGTTTGGGGGGGCAGTGTCCACAGATACGCAGTATTTT. This codes for CASSQEKFGGAVSTDTQYF. Together with reference TRBV14 and TRBJ2-3, the CDR3 gives the full variable domain: EAGVTQFPSHSVIEKGQTVTLRCDPISGHDNLYWYRRVMGKEIKFLLHFVKESKQDESGMPNNRFLAERTGGTYSTLKVQPAELEDSGVYFCASSQEKFGGAVSTDTQYFGPGTRLTVL.

The CDR3 sequence: CASSQTSGGGNEQFF. In nucleotides, the CDR3 is TGTGCCAGCAGCCAGACTAGCGGGGGGGGCAATGAGCAGTTCTTC. The chain employs TRBV7-2 and TRBJ2-1, with TRBD2 matching over 14 bases. This CDR3 comprises 15 residues. Germline trimming cut 5 bases from V and 6 bases from J; bases unmatched to any gene: 3. The germline V gene has CDR1 SGHTA and CDR2 FQGNSA.

This clonotype was counted once. This rearrangement joins TRBV24-1 to TRBJ2-1; D not resolved. Germline CDR1 reads KGHDR; CDR2 reads SFDVKD. The CDR3 spans 13 residues. The V end was cut by 9 bases, the J end by 2 bases, with 10 bases between. In nucleotides, the CDR3 is TGTGCCACCCGAGGTCGAACCTACAATGAGCAGTTCTTC. Encoded protein: CATRGRTYNEQFF.

V and J are TRBV5-1 and TRBJ1-3; the D is unclear. Germline V lookup: CDR1 SGHRS, CDR2 YFSETQ. This CDR3 has 16 amino acids. The V gene lost 4 bases and the J gene lost 1 base, with 15 bases spanning the gap. In nucleotides, the CDR3 is TGCGCCAGCAGCCCAAACCCACAAGCGTCTGGAAACACCATATATTTT. Residues: CASSPNPQASGNTIYF.

This chain's CDR3 is CASTGTERNYGYTF. The DNA of the CDR3 is TGTGCCAGCACCGGGACCGAACGTAACTATGGCTACACCTTC. The chain combines TRBV9 with TRBJ1-2; D might be TRBD1 (5 bases). The V and J ends lost 6 bases and 1 base respectively, with 13 bases between them. The germline V gene encodes CDR1 SGDLS and CDR2 YYNGEE. CDR3 length: 14 residues.

The chain is built from TRBV20-1 and TRBJ2-7; TRBD1 matches 7 bases. Germline assignment: CDR1 DFQATT and CDR2 SNEGSKA (reference sequence). The J segment lost 7 bases and the V segment lost 3 bases, leaving 12 bases of the junction unmatched. The CDR3 runs to 14 residues. The CDR3 sequence is CSASRDSSHNEQYF. CDR3 bases: TGCAGTGCTAGCCGGGACAGCTCCCACAATGAGCAGTACTTC.

Ten or more counts support this clonotype. This chain connects TRBV9 to TRBJ2-6, with TRBD1 matching 8 bases. The CDR3 has 16 amino acids. V trimming: 0 bases; J trimming: 2 bases; junction bases outside the gene matches: 1. Looked up from germline, CDR1 is SGDLS and CDR2 is YYNGEE. CDR3 sequence: CASSVAQGAGANVLTF. The CDR3, as DNA: TGTGCCAGCAGCGTAGCACAGGGGGCTGGGGCCAACGTCCTGACTTTC. Combining the CDR3 with reference TRBV9 and TRBJ2-6 gives the whole variable domain DSGVTQTPKHLITATGQRVTLRCSPRSGDLSVYWYQQSLDQGLQFLIQYYNGEERAKGNILERFSAQQFPDLHSELNLSSLELGDSALYFCASSVAQGAGANVLTFGAGSRLTVL.

In its sample, this clonotype was seen a few times. The genes are TRBV12-3 or TRBV12-4 and TRBJ1-1; 7 nucleotides agree with TRBD1. CDR3 length: 13 residues. The ends lost 2 bases at V and 8 bases at J; junction bases unmatched: 5. CDR3: CASSLPGTDEAFF. CDR3 coding DNA: TGTGCCAGCAGTTTACCGGGGACAGACGAAGCTTTCTTT.

This clonotype was seen many times. The chain uses TRBV19 and TRBJ1-2; no definite D call. This CDR3 has 13 residues. Germline CDR1 and CDR2: LNHDA and SQIVND (reference sequence). Trimming removed 0 bases from V and 3 bases from J, with 5 bases in between. The chain's CDR3 is CASSIEQYYGYTF. The DNA for the CDR3 is TGTGCCAGTAGTATAGAACAGTACTATGGCTACACCTTC.

The table lists this clonotype with many counts. The chain has TRBV6-1 and TRBJ2-1; 16 bases align to TRBD2. V dropped 7 bases and J dropped 1; count of bases not matched to a gene: 4. The CDR3 length is 17 residues. In germline, CDR1 is MNHNS, CDR2 SASEGT. The CDR3 coding sequence is TGTGCCAGCAAGGGACTAGCGGGGGGGCCGTCCTACAATGAGCAGTTCTTC. Encoded protein: CASKGLAGGPSYNEQFF.